A selection of T cell receptor beta chains follows, all from one sample in a study of post-analysis software for immune sequencing data. TCRdb re-called the PCR reads with MiXCR, one entry per CDR3 protein. Here the sample spans around 770,000 distinct CDR3 sequences, just over 45% being singletons. The sequencing sample was made of blood. These TCRs come from a girl aged 5-17 years with multiple sclerosis. Both conserved end residues are part of each CDR3. Fields, in order: D gene, J gene, clone size, V gene, CDR3 DNA, CDR3 protein. D genes are given only for firm matches. A row's size may be missing; if present it is once, few, many or a size class.

d_gene: TRBD1; j_gene: TRBJ2-1; abundance: .; v_gene: TRBV7-6; CDR3nt: TGTGCCAGCAGCTTAGAGGGGGCCCACCCGGACAGACACAATGAGCAGTTCTTC; CDR3aa: CASSLEGAHPDRHNEQFF
d_gene: .; j_gene: TRBJ2-3; abundance: .; v_gene: TRBV20-1; CDR3nt: TGCAGTGCTAGAGATCCGGCGGAGCATGAGATAAATACGCAGTATTTT; CDR3aa: CSARDPAEHEINTQYF
d_gene: .; j_gene: TRBJ2-7; abundance: .; v_gene: TRBV20-1; CDR3nt: TGCAGTGCTGCTATTCACGAGCAGTACTTC; CDR3aa: CSAAIHEQYF
d_gene: .; j_gene: TRBJ1-1; abundance: .; v_gene: TRBV20-1; CDR3nt: TGCAGTGCTAGAGGGTGGGGAATGAACACTGAAGCTTTCTTT; CDR3aa: CSARGWGMNTEAFF
d_gene: .; j_gene: TRBJ2-1; abundance: .; v_gene: TRBV27; CDR3nt: TGTGCCAGCAGGCGTCTTTCCTACAATGAGCAGTTCTTC; CDR3aa: CASRRLSYNEQFF
d_gene: TRBD1; j_gene: TRBJ2-7; abundance: few; v_gene: TRBV28; CDR3nt: TGTGCCAGCAGTTTCACCCTGACAGGGCTCTCCTACGAGCAGTACTTC; CDR3aa: CASSFTLTGLSYEQYF
d_gene: TRBD2; j_gene: TRBJ2-3; abundance: .; v_gene: TRBV27; CDR3nt: TGTGCCAGCAGTTTGCGCGGGAGGTTCGTGGATACGCAGTATTTT; CDR3aa: CASSLRGRFVDTQYF
d_gene: .; j_gene: TRBJ1-2; abundance: .; v_gene: TRBV7-9; CDR3nt: TGTGCCAGCAGCTCCGCAGGGGCGGAGGATGGCTACACCTTC; CDR3aa: CASSSAGAEDGYTF
d_gene: .; j_gene: TRBJ2-1; abundance: .; v_gene: TRBV20-1; CDR3nt: TGCAGTGCTAGAGCTCCTAGTCCAATGATGCAGTTCTTC; CDR3aa: CSARAPSPMMQFF
d_gene: TRBD1; j_gene: TRBJ1-2; abundance: few; v_gene: TRBV20-1; CDR3nt: TGCAGTGCTAAGGACGACAGGGGCTATGGCTACACCTTC; CDR3aa: CSAKDDRGYGYTF
d_gene: .; j_gene: TRBJ2-4; abundance: few; v_gene: TRBV5-1; CDR3nt: TGCGCCAGCAGCCCTGGGGGAGGAGAAAACATTCAGTACTTC; CDR3aa: CASSPGGGENIQYF
d_gene: TRBD2; j_gene: TRBJ2-7; abundance: .; v_gene: TRBV19; CDR3nt: TGTGCCAGTAGTGTGGGACTAGCGGGAGCGTCCTACGAGCAGTACTTC; CDR3aa: CASSVGLAGASYEQYF
d_gene: .; j_gene: TRBJ2-3; abundance: .; v_gene: TRBV7-2; CDR3nt: TGTGCCAGCAGCACCCAGGCAGGTACGCAGTATTTT; CDR3aa: CASSTQAGTQYF
d_gene: TRBD2; j_gene: TRBJ2-6; abundance: .; v_gene: TRBV6-1; CDR3nt: TGTGCCAGCACCCTTGGGAGGGGAACGTTCACTGGGGCCAACGTCCTGACTTTC; CDR3aa: CASTLGRGTFTGANVLTF
d_gene: TRBD1; j_gene: TRBJ2-7; abundance: .; v_gene: TRBV7-2; CDR3nt: TGTGCCAGCAGCTCGGCAGGGGGCATTGTGTACGAGCAGTACTTC; CDR3aa: CASSSAGGIVYEQYF
d_gene: TRBD2; j_gene: TRBJ2-5; abundance: few; v_gene: TRBV7-2; CDR3nt: TGTGCCAGCAGCGGCTCAGCGGGGCTCCAAGAGACCCAGTACTTC; CDR3aa: CASSGSAGLQETQYF
d_gene: TRBD2; j_gene: TRBJ2-3; abundance: few; v_gene: TRBV7-9; CDR3nt: TGTGCCAGCAGCCCCTCGGGGGGGCACGATACGCAGTATTTT; CDR3aa: CASSPSGGHDTQYF
d_gene: .; j_gene: TRBJ2-2; abundance: .; v_gene: TRBV4-3; CDR3nt: TGCGCCAGCAGCCAAGGTTGGGTCGGGGAGCTGTGTTTT; CDR3aa: CASSQGWVGELCF
d_gene: .; j_gene: TRBJ2-2; abundance: .; v_gene: TRBV24-1; CDR3nt: TGTGCCACCAGTGATCGCAACCGGGCGGCCGGCACCGGGGAGCTGTTTTTT; CDR3aa: CATSDRNRAAGTGELFF
d_gene: TRBD2; j_gene: TRBJ2-3; abundance: .; v_gene: TRBV20-1; CDR3nt: TGCAGTGCTTGGGGACTAGCGGGAGTGGGAGATACGCAGTATTTT; CDR3aa: CSAWGLAGVGDTQYF
d_gene: TRBD2; j_gene: TRBJ2-1; abundance: .; v_gene: TRBV2; CDR3nt: TGTGCCACGGTACTAGCGGCTGAGCAGTTCTTC; CDR3aa: CATVLAAEQFF
d_gene: .; j_gene: TRBJ2-7; abundance: .; v_gene: TRBV12-3/TRBV12-4; CDR3nt: TGTGCCAGCAGGGGACTTTTTCACCACTACGAGCAGTACTTC; CDR3aa: CASRGLFHHYEQYF
d_gene: .; j_gene: TRBJ1-1; abundance: .; v_gene: TRBV12-3/TRBV12-4; CDR3nt: TGTGCCAGCAGTTGGGGGGCCTCTGAAGCTTTCTTT; CDR3aa: CASSWGASEAFF
d_gene: TRBD1; j_gene: TRBJ2-7; abundance: .; v_gene: TRBV11-2; CDR3nt: TGTGCCAGCAGCTTAGGGGCCGGGACAGCCTACGAGCAGTACTTC; CDR3aa: CASSLGAGTAYEQYF
d_gene: TRBD2; j_gene: TRBJ2-3; abundance: .; v_gene: TRBV27; CDR3nt: TGTGCCAGCAGTTCCCAAGCGGGAGGGCCTCCAGATACGCAGTATTTT; CDR3aa: CASSSQAGGPPDTQYF
d_gene: .; j_gene: TRBJ2-3; abundance: .; v_gene: TRBV5-5; CDR3nt: TGTGCCAGCAGCTTGGCTTCCCCAGATACGCAGTATTTT; CDR3aa: CASSLASPDTQYF
d_gene: TRBD1; j_gene: TRBJ2-7; abundance: .; v_gene: TRBV11-2; CDR3nt: TGTGCCAGCAGCTTAGAAGGGACAGACTACGAGCAGTACTTC; CDR3aa: CASSLEGTDYEQYF
d_gene: .; j_gene: TRBJ2-6; abundance: few; v_gene: TRBV5-5; CDR3nt: TGTGCCAGCACCCTTGGAAGGGCCGGCAGTCGCGGCTCTGGGGCCAACGTCCTGACTTTC; CDR3aa: CASTLGRAGSRGSGANVLTF
d_gene: TRBD2; j_gene: TRBJ2-3; abundance: .; v_gene: TRBV20-1; CDR3nt: TGCAGTGCGGAGGCAAGGGATAGCGGGCCGCCAGATACGCAGTATTTT; CDR3aa: CSAEARDSGPPDTQYF
d_gene: .; j_gene: TRBJ1-2; abundance: few; v_gene: TRBV7-2; CDR3nt: TGTGCCAGCAGCTTAGAGGGGACGGTCCCTAACTATGGCTACACCTTC; CDR3aa: CASSLEGTVPNYGYTF
d_gene: TRBD1; j_gene: TRBJ1-2; abundance: .; v_gene: TRBV4-2; CDR3nt: TGTGCCAGCAGCCAGTCGGGACAGGGGAGCTATGGCTACACCTTC; CDR3aa: CASSQSGQGSYGYTF
d_gene: TRBD2; j_gene: TRBJ2-3; abundance: .; v_gene: TRBV7-3; CDR3nt: TGTGCCAGCAGCTTAACCGGGACTAAGGCAGATACGCAGTATTTT; CDR3aa: CASSLTGTKADTQYF
d_gene: TRBD1; j_gene: TRBJ1-5; abundance: few; v_gene: TRBV6-5; CDR3nt: TGTGCCAGCCGGACAGGGGGCGATCAGCCCCAGCATTTT; CDR3aa: CASRTGGDQPQHF
d_gene: .; j_gene: TRBJ1-2; abundance: .; v_gene: TRBV4-2; CDR3nt: TGTGCCAGCAGCCAAGATCTCCCTATTGGGACTCTTTATGGCTACACCTTC; CDR3aa: CASSQDLPIGTLYGYTF
d_gene: .; j_gene: TRBJ1-1; abundance: .; v_gene: TRBV24-1; CDR3nt: TGTGCCACCAGTGATTTCCAGGGAACTGAAGCTTTCTTT; CDR3aa: CATSDFQGTEAFF
d_gene: TRBD2; j_gene: TRBJ2-3; abundance: few; v_gene: TRBV29-1; CDR3nt: TGCAGCGTTGAAGGCTTCGGACTAGCGGGGACCAGCACAGATACGCAGTATTTT; CDR3aa: CSVEGFGLAGTSTDTQYF
d_gene: .; j_gene: TRBJ2-6; abundance: .; v_gene: TRBV12-3/TRBV12-4; CDR3nt: TGTGCCAGCAGTTTTCCCGATGACTCTGGGGCCAACGTCCTGACTTTC; CDR3aa: CASSFPDDSGANVLTF
d_gene: .; j_gene: TRBJ2-7; abundance: few; v_gene: TRBV6-6; CDR3nt: TGTGCCAGCAGTTACTCGGGAACCAACTACGAGCAGTACTTC; CDR3aa: CASSYSGTNYEQYF
d_gene: TRBD2; j_gene: TRBJ2-1; abundance: .; v_gene: TRBV9; CDR3nt: TGTGCCAGCAGCGTTTTGGCGGGGGAGTTCACGAGTCCCTACAATGAGCAGTTCTTC; CDR3aa: CASSVLAGEFTSPYNEQFF